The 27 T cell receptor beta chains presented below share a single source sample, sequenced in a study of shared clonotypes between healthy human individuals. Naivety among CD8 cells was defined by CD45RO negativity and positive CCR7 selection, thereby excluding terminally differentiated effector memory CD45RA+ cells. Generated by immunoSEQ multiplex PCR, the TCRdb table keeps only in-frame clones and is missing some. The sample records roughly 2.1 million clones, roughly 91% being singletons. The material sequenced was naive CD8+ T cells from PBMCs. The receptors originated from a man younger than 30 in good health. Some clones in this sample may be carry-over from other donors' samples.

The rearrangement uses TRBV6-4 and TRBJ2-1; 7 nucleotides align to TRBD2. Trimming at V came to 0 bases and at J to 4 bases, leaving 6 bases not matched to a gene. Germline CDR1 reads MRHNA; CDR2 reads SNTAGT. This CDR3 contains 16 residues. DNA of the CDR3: TGTGCCAGCAGTGACTCGACTAGCTTCTCTTACAATGAGCAGTTCTTC. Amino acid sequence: CASSDSTSFSYNEQFF.

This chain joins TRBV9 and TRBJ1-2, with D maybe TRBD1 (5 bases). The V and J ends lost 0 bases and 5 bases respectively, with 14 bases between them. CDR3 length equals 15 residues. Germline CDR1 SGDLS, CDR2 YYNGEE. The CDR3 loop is CASSVASGSGYGYTF. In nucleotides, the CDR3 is TGTGCCAGCAGCGTAGCTTCAGGGTCAGGGTATGGCTACACCTTC.

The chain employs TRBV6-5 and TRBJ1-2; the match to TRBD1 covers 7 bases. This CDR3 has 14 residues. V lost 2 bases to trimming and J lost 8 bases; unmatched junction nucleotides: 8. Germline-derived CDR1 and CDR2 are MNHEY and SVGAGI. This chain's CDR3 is CASSYQTGIGGYTF. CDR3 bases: TGTGCCAGCAGTTACCAGACAGGGATAGGAGGCTACACCTTC.

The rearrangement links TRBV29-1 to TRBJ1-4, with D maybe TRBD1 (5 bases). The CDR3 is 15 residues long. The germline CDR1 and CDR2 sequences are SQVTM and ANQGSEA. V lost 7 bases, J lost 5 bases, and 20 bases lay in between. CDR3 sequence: CSARGTSLRNEKLFF. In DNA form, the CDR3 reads TGCAGCGCCCGCGGGACTTCCTTACGGAATGAAAAACTGTTTTTT.

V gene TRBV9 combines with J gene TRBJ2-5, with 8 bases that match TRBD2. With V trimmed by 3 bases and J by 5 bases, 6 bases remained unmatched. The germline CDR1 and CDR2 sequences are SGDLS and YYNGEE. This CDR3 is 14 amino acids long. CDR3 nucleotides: TGTGCCAGCAGCGGTAGCGGGATCGGGGAGACCCAGTACTTC. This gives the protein CASSGSGIGETQYF.

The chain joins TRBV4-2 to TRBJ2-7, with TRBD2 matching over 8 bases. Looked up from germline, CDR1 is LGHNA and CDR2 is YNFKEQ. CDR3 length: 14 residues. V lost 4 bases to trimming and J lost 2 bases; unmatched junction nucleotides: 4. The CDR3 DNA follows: TGTGCCAGCAGCCTAGCGGGGATAACCTACGAGCAGTACTTC. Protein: CASSLAGITYEQYF.

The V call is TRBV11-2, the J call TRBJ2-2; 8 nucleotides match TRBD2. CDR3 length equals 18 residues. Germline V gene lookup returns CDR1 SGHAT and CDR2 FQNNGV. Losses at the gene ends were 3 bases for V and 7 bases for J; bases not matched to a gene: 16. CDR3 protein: CASSLVAGGLGSFGELFF. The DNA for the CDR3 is TGTGCCAGCAGCTTGGTGGCTGGGGGACTAGGATCGTTCGGGGAGCTGTTTTTT.

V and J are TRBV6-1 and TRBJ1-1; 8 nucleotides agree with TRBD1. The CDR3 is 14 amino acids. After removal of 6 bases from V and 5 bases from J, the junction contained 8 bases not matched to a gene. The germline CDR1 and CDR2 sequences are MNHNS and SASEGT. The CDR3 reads CASRTSGGRTEAFF. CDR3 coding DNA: TGTGCCAGCAGAACCTCAGGGGGCCGAACTGAAGCTTTCTTT.

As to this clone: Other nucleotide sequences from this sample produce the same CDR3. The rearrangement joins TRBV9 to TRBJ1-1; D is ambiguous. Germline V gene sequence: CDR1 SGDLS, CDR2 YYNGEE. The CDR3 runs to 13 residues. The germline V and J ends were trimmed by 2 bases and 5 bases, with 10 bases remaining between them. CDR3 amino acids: CASSVEGRTEAFF. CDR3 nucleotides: TGTGCCAGCAGCGTTGAGGGAAGGACTGAAGCTTTCTTT.

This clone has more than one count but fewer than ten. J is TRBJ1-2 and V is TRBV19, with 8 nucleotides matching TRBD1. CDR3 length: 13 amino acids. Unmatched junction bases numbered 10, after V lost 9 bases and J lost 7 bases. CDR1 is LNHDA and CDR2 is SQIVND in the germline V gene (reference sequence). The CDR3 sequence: CASRLTGGFGYTF. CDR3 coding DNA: TGTGCCAGCCGACTCACAGGGGGGTTTGGCTACACCTTC.

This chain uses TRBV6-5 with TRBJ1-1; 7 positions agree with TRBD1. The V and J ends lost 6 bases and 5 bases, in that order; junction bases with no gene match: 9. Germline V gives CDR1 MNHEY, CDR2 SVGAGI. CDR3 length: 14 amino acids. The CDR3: CASRPSRGLTEAFF. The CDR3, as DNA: TGTGCCAGCAGGCCGAGCAGGGGGTTAACTGAAGCTTTCTTT.

The CDR3: CASSRQGTNTDTQYF. Written as DNA, the CDR3 is TGTGCCAGCAGCCGACAGGGGACTAACACAGATACGCAGTATTTT. V and J are TRBV7-9 and TRBJ2-3, with a tentative D call TRBD1 (8 bases). CDR1 and CDR2 from the germline V gene are SEHNR and FQNEAQ (reference sequence). Trimming stripped 5 bases from V and 2 bases from J, with 14 bases between. The CDR3 is 15 amino acids.

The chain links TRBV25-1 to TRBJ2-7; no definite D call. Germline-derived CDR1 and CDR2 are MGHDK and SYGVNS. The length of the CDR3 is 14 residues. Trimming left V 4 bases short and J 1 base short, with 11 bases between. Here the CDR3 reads CASSVAETSYEQYF. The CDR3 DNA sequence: TGTGCCAGCAGTGTTGCAGAAACTTCCTACGAGCAGTACTTC.

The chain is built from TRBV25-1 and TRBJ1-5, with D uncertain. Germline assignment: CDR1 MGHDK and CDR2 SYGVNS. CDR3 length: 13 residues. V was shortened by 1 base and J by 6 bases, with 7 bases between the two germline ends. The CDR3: CASSESSSQPQHF. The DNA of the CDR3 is TGTGCCAGCAGTGAATCGAGTAGTCAGCCCCAGCATTTT.

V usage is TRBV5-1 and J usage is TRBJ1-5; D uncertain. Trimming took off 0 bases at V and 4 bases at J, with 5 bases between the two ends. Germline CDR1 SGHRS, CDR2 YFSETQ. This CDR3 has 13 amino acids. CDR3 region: CASSLAENQPQHF. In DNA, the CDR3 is TGCGCCAGCAGCTTGGCCGAAAATCAGCCCCAGCATTTT. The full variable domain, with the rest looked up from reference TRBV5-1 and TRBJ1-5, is KAGVTQTPRYLIKTRGQQVTLSCSPISGHRSVSWYQQTPGQGLQFLFEYFSETQRNKGNFPGRFSGRQFSNSRSEMNVSTLELGDSALYLCASSLAENQPQHFGDGTRLSIL.

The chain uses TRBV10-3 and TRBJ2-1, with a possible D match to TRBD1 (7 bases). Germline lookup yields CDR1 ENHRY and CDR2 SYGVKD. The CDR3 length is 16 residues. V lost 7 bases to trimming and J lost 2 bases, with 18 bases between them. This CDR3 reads CAIKGGWDSPYNEQFF. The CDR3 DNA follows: TGTGCCATCAAGGGGGGCTGGGACAGTCCCTACAATGAGCAGTTCTTC.

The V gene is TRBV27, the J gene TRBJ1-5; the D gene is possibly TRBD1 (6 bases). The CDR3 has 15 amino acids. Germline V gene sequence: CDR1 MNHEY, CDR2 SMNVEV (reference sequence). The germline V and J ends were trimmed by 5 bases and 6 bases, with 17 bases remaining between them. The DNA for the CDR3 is TGTGCCAGCAGTACATTCCAGGGGCCAGGTCAGCCCCAGCATTTT. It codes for CASSTFQGPGQPQHF.

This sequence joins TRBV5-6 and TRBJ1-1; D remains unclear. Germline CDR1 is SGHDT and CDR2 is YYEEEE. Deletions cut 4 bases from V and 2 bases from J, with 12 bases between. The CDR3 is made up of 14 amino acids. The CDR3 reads CASSPAGVNTEAFF. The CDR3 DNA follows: TGTGCCAGCAGCCCGGCTGGGGTTAACACTGAAGCTTTCTTT.

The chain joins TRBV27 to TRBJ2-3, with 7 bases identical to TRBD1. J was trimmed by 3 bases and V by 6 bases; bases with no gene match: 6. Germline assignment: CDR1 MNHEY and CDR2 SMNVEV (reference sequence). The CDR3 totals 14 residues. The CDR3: CASSTYRGTDTQYF. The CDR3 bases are TGTGCCAGCAGCACCTACAGGGGAACAGATACGCAGTATTTT.

Here the CDR3 DNA reads TGCGCCAGCAGCCCATCAATCAGGGTTAGGAGGGAGACCCAGTACTTC. As protein: CASSPSIRVRRETQYF. The chain uses TRBV4-3 and TRBJ2-5, with D perhaps assigned TRBD1 or TRBD2 (5 bases each). CDR3 length: 16 residues. Germline loops: CDR1 LGHNA, CDR2 YSLEER. V was pared by 4 bases and J by 5 bases, with 20 bases between.

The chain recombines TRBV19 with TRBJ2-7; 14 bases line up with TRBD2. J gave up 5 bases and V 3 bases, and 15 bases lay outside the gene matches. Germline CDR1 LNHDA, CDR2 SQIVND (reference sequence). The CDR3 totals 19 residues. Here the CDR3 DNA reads TGTGCCAGTAGTATCCTCGGACTAGCGGGAGGTCCCCGGGCCGACGAGCAGTACTTC. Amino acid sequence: CASSILGLAGGPRADEQYF.

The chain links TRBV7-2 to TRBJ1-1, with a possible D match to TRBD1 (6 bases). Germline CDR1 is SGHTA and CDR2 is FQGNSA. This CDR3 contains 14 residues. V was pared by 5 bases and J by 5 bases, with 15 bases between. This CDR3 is CASSQAGGWTEAFF. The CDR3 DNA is TGTGCCAGCAGCCAGGCGGGGGGCTGGACTGAAGCTTTCTTT.

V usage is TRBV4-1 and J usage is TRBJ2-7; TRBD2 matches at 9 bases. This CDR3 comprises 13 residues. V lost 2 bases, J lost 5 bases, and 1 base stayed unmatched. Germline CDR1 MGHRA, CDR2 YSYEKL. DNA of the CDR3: TGCGCCAGCAGCCAACTAGCGGGAAACGAGCAGTACTTC. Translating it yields CASSQLAGNEQYF.

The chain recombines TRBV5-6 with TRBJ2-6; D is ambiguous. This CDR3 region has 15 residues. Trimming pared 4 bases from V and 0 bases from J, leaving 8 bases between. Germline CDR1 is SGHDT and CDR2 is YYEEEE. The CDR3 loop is CASSIGISGANVLTF. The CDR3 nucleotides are TGTGCCAGCAGCATCGGCATCTCTGGGGCCAACGTCCTGACTTTC. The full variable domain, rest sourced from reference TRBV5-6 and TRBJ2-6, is DAGVTQSPTHLIKTRGQQVTLRCSPKSGHDTVSWYQQALGQGPQFIFQYYEEEERQRGNFPDRFSGHQFPNYSSELNVNALLLGDSALYLCASSIGISGANVLTFGAGSRLTVL.

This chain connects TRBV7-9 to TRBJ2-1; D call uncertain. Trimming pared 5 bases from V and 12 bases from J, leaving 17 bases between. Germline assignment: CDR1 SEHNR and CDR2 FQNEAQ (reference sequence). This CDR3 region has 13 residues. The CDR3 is CASSAPMGRRQFF. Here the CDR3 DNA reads TGTGCCAGCAGCGCCCCGATGGGTCGGAGGCAGTTCTTC.

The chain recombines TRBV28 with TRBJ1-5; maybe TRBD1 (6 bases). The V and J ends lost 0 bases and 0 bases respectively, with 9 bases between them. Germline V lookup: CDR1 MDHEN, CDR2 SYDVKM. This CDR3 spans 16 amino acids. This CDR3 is CASSLWAGDSNQPQHF. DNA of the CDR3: TGTGCCAGCAGTTTATGGGCAGGGGATAGCAATCAGCCCCAGCATTTT. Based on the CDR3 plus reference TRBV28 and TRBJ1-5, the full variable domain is DVKVTQSSRYLVKRTGEKVFLECVQDMDHENMFWYRQDPGLGLRLIYFSYDVKMKEKGDIPEGYSVSREKKERFSLILESASTNQTSMYLCASSLWAGDSNQPQHFGDGTRLSIL.

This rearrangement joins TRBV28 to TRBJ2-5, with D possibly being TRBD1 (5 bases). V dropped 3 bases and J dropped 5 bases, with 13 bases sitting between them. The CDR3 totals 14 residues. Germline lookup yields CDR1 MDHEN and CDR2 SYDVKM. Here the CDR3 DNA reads TGTGCCAGCAGTTTCGTGGTGCCAGGGGAGACCCAGTACTTC. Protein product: CASSFVVPGETQYF.